Presented here are 31 T cell receptor beta chains from one specimen sequenced in a study of radiotherapy plus CTLA-4 blockade in lung cancer. Sequencing used immunoSEQ multiplex PCR; TCRdb keeps in-frame clones, though not all of them. The data show about 90,000 clones, around four fifths seen once. The specimen was peripheral blood, collected from a patient treated with radiotherapy plus ipilimumab. These receptors originate from a human donor with non-small cell lung cancer that progressed on radiotherapy plus ipilimumab.

This chain links TRBV4-3 with TRBJ1-1; D unclear. The CDR3 length is 14 residues. Germline V CDR1 and CDR2: LGHNA, YSLEER. V was shortened by 0 bases and J by 5 bases, with 10 bases between the two germline ends. The CDR3 is CASSQERVITEAFF. Here the CDR3 DNA reads TGCGCCAGCAGCCAAGAACGAGTAATAACTGAAGCTTTCTTT.

The J gene is TRBJ1-3, the V gene TRBV30, with 7 bases lining up with TRBD1. From germline, CDR1 is GTSNPN and CDR2 SVGIG (reference sequence). J was trimmed by 0 bases and V by 4 bases; bases with no gene match: 6. CDR3 length: 15 residues. The CDR3 loop is CAWNSDRASGNTIYF. The CDR3 DNA is TGTGCCTGGAATTCCGACAGGGCCTCTGGAAACACCATATATTTT.

This chain links TRBV6-5 with TRBJ1-2; tentative D call: TRBD1 (5 bases). CDR1 and CDR2 (germline): MNHEY, SVGAGI. This CDR3 spans 14 amino acids. V was trimmed by 10 bases and J by 3 bases, leaving 18 bases between them. The CDR3 loop is CAKAGWGIYYGYTF. The DNA for the CDR3 is TGTGCCAAGGCAGGGTGGGGGATCTACTATGGCTACACCTTC.

The chain couples TRBV11-2 to TRBJ2-2, with D possibly matching TRBD2 (6 bases). In germline, CDR1 is SGHAT, CDR2 FQNNGV. The CDR3 totals 17 residues. Trimming left V 1 base short and J 0 bases short, with 12 bases between. Here the CDR3 reads CASSLVDGRTNTGELFF. CDR3 sequence (DNA): TGTGCCAGCAGCTTAGTGGATGGGAGGACGAACACCGGGGAGCTGTTTTTT.

The CDR3 spells CASSPQGANPFSSYNEQFF. CDR3 sequence (DNA): TGTGCCAGCTCACCTCAGGGGGCGAATCCATTTAGCTCCTACAATGAGCAGTTCTTC. The chain couples TRBV18 to TRBJ2-1; 8 positions agree with TRBD1. CDR1 and CDR2 (germline): KGHSH, LQKENI. CDR3 length equals 19 residues. With 3 bases clipped from V and 0 bases from J, the junction kept 13 bases outside the gene matches.

This clone was recorded a few times. The V and J genes are TRBV28 and TRBJ1-6; D unresolved. Looked up from germline, CDR1 is MDHEN and CDR2 is SYDVKM. This CDR3 is built from 14 residues. V lost 9 bases and J 5 bases, leaving 14 bases between the germline ends. The CDR3 sequence: CARREWRNNSPLHF. Written as DNA, the CDR3 is TGTGCCAGACGAGAATGGCGGAATAATTCACCCCTCCACTTT.

The chain links TRBV28 to TRBJ1-5; 7 bases line up with TRBD1. With 6 bases clipped from V and 1 base from J, the junction kept 6 bases outside the gene matches. CDR1 and CDR2 from the germline V gene are MDHEN and SYDVKM. The CDR3 length is 15 residues. This chain's CDR3 is CASRTGQASNQPQHF. The DNA for the CDR3 is TGTGCCAGCAGGACCGGACAGGCGAGCAATCAGCCCCAGCATTTT.

The chain employs TRBV9 and TRBJ1-4, with TRBD1 as a possible D gene (5 bases). This CDR3 contains 15 residues. The ends were cut back, 4 bases at V and 0 bases at J, with 10 bases in the middle. CDR1 is SGDLS, CDR2 YYNGEE, per germline. The CDR3 region is CASSPEGATNEKLFF. The CDR3 nucleotides read TGTGCCAGCAGCCCCGAAGGGGCAACTAATGAAAAACTGTTTTTT.

The chain joins TRBV4-1 to TRBJ2-2; D uncertain. CDR1 and CDR2 from the germline V gene are MGHRA and YSYEKL. The V and J ends lost 4 bases and 5 bases respectively, with 14 bases between them. The CDR3 is made up of 15 amino acids. CDR3 sequence reads: CASSPSTQVTGELFF. The CDR3, as DNA: TGCGCCAGCAGCCCTAGTACCCAGGTTACCGGGGAGCTGTTTTTT.

The V call is TRBV18, the J call TRBJ2-1; maybe TRBD1 (6 bases). The CDR3 is 13 residues long. Per the germline V gene, CDR1 is KGHSH and CDR2 is LQKENI. The ends were cut back, 4 bases at V and 5 bases at J, with 9 bases in the middle. Here the CDR3 DNA reads TGTGCCAGCTCACGGACAGTTGACAATGAGCAGTTCTTC. Translated: CASSRTVDNEQFF.

This chain connects TRBV9 to TRBJ2-3; 8 bases fit TRBD2. Losses at the gene ends were 5 bases for V and 1 base for J; bases not matched to a gene: 6. CDR1 is SGDLS, CDR2 YYNGEE, per germline. The CDR3 extends over 15 amino acids. CDR3 in amino acids: CASSWRGLGTDTQYF. The CDR3, as DNA: TGTGCCAGCAGTTGGAGGGGACTAGGCACAGATACGCAGTATTTT.

Of note for this clone: Other nucleotide sequences in the sample specify the same CDR3. V gene TRBV29-1 combines with J gene TRBJ2-3, with D possibly being TRBD2 (6 bases). The germline V and J ends were trimmed by 4 bases and 3 bases, with 8 bases remaining between them. Germline values: CDR1 SQVTM, CDR2 ANQGSEA. This CDR3 is 12 amino acids long. CDR3 nucleotides: TGCAGCGTTGGGCGGGGAACAGATACGCAGTATTTT. Translated: CSVGRGTDTQYF.

The V call is TRBV4-3, the J call TRBJ2-1; TRBD2 agrees at 12 bases. The V segment lost 4 bases and the J segment 5 bases; nucleotides outside the gene matches: 3. There are 15 residues in the CDR3. CDR1 is LGHNA, CDR2 YSLEER, per germline. In DNA form, the CDR3 reads TGCGCCAGCAGCCCAGGACTAGCGGGAAACAATGAGCAGTTCTTC. Amino acids: CASSPGLAGNNEQFF.

CDR3 bases: TGCGCCAGCAGCCAAGATCGCGGCTTTCTGGGTACGCAGTATTTT. Translating gives CASSQDRGFLGTQYF. The chain is built from TRBV4-3 and TRBJ2-3; D call uncertain. The CDR3 runs to 15 residues. Germline CDR1 and CDR2: LGHNA and YSLEER. Trimming pared 0 bases from V and 8 bases from J, leaving 15 bases between.

The rearrangement uses TRBV10-3 and TRBJ1-1, with D tentatively TRBD1 (6 bases). CDR1 and CDR2 from the germline V gene are ENHRY and SYGVKD. CDR3 length equals 14 residues. The V and J ends lost 0 bases and 11 bases respectively, with 16 bases between them. The CDR3 spells CAISESGSGGWAFF. For the CDR3, the DNA is TGTGCCATCAGTGAGTCGGGTAGTGGGGGCTGGGCTTTCTTT.

This clone was picked up a small number of times. The sample holds other DNA sequences that translate to the same CDR3. J is TRBJ2-7 and V is TRBV5-1; 12 positions agree with TRBD2. CDR3 length equals 14 residues. Germline values: CDR1 SGHRS, CDR2 YFSETQ. With V trimmed by 4 bases and J by 4 bases, 3 bases remained unmatched. The CDR3 coding sequence is TGCGCCAGCAGCCTAGCGGGAGGGTCGTACGAGCAGTACTTC. Its translation: CASSLAGGSYEQYF.

The table lists this clone with a few counts. This sequence joins TRBV27 and TRBJ2-7; 8 nucleotides match TRBD2. This CDR3 region has 19 residues. Germline V gene lookup returns CDR1 MNHEY and CDR2 SMNVEV (reference sequence). With V trimmed by 5 bases and J by 2 bases, 20 bases remained unmatched. The CDR3 spells CASSTRTALLADLTYEQYF. The DNA of the CDR3 is TGTGCCAGCAGTACACGGACGGCATTACTAGCGGATTTAACCTACGAGCAGTACTTC.

The chain combines TRBV9 with TRBJ2-1, with 8 nucleotides matching TRBD1. Trimming cost V 1 base and J 4 bases; bases outside gene matches: 4. CDR3 length: 15 residues. CDR1 is SGDLS and CDR2 is YYNGEE in the germline V gene. In DNA, the CDR3 is TGTGCCAGCAGCGTACAGGGGGCGGCATACAATGAGCAGTTCTTC. This translates into CASSVQGAAYNEQFF.

This chain connects TRBV27 to TRBJ1-1, with a possible D match to TRBD1 (6 bases). The CDR3 runs 15 residues. Trimming removed 8 bases from V and 6 bases from J, with 22 bases in between. The germline V gene encodes CDR1 MNHEY and CDR2 SMNVEV (reference sequence). CDR3 loop: CASWPWGAILPEAFF. The CDR3 nucleotides are TGTGCCAGCTGGCCCTGGGGGGCGATTCTCCCTGAAGCTTTCTTT.

The V call is TRBV10-3, the J call TRBJ1-5; TRBD1 matches 7 bases. CDR1 and CDR2 (germline): ENHRY, SYGVKD. CDR3 length: 15 amino acids. V was pared by 6 bases and J by 1 base, with 6 bases of the junction left unmatched. CDR3 bases: TGTGCCATCAGACAGGGGTTGGAGAGCAATCAGCCCCAGCATTTT. It codes for CAIRQGLESNQPQHF.

The gene calls are TRBV6-5 and TRBJ1-5; D possibly corresponds to TRBD1 (6 bases). CDR1 MNHEY and CDR2 SVGAGI come from the germline V gene. The CDR3 contains 14 residues. The germline V and J ends were trimmed by 10 bases and 0 bases, with 13 bases remaining between them. CDR3 residues: CATRQANSNQPQHF. CDR3 sequence (DNA): TGTGCCACCAGACAGGCCAATAGCAATCAGCCCCAGCATTTT.

This clone appeared once. The chain has TRBV28 and TRBJ1-1; D is unclear. V was clipped by 1 base and J by 10 bases, with 10 bases between them. The CDR3 sequence is 12 residues long. In germline, CDR1 is MDHEN, CDR2 SYDVKM. Here the CDR3 reads CASSLFGRGAFF. CDR3 bases: TGTGCCAGCAGTTTATTTGGGCGGGGAGCTTTCTTT. Drawing the rest from reference TRBV28 and TRBJ1-1, the complete variable domain is DVKVTQSSRYLVKRTGEKVFLECVQDMDHENMFWYRQDPGLGLRLIYFSYDVKMKEKGDIPEGYSVSREKKERFSLILESASTNQTSMYLCASSLFGRGAFFGQGTRLTVV.

The J gene is TRBJ2-1, the V gene TRBV29-1, with TRBD2 matching 14 bases. Germline V gene sequence: CDR1 SQVTM, CDR2 ANQGSEA. The V and J ends lost 7 bases and 3 bases, in that order; junction bases with no gene match: 8. This CDR3 has 16 amino acids. The CDR3 region is CSGGLAGVSLYNEQFF. CDR3 in DNA: TGCAGCGGGGGACTAGCGGGGGTTAGTCTCTACAATGAGCAGTTCTTC.

The chain carries TRBV10-3 and TRBJ2-7, with 10 bases matching TRBD2. Germline CDR1 ENHRY, CDR2 SYGVKD. V lost 4 bases to trimming and J lost 3 bases; unmatched junction nucleotides: 3. This CDR3 comprises 14 residues. The CDR3 region has the DNA TGTGCCATCAGTGTCGCTAGCGGGGGCTACGAGCAGTACTTC. Translation: CAISVASGGYEQYF.

The V call is TRBV30, the J call TRBJ2-1; D possibly corresponds to TRBD1 (6 bases). V was trimmed by 4 bases and J by 2 bases, leaving 6 bases between them. The CDR3 has 12 residues. From germline, CDR1 is GTSNPN and CDR2 SVGIG (reference sequence). The CDR3: CAWNRAYNEQFF. Written as DNA, the CDR3 is TGTGCCTGGAACAGGGCCTACAATGAGCAGTTCTTC.

The J gene is TRBJ1-2, the V gene TRBV7-9, with D tentatively TRBD1 (5 bases). V lost 5 bases to trimming and J lost 3 bases, with 10 bases between them. The germline CDR1 and CDR2 sequences are SEHNR and FQNEAQ (reference sequence). The CDR3 runs 13 residues. The CDR3 nucleotides read TGTGCCAGCAGCCCTCGAGGGGACTATGGCTACACCTTC. It is translated as CASSPRGDYGYTF.

The J gene is TRBJ2-7, the V gene TRBV6-1, with unresolved D. The CDR3 is 13 residues long. Germline CDR1 and CDR2: MNHNS and SASEGT. With 7 bases removed from V and 1 base from J, the gap between germline ends came to 11 bases. The CDR3: CASTKTGSYEQYF. CDR3 in DNA: TGTGCCAGCACTAAAACCGGGTCCTACGAGCAGTACTTC.

V and J are TRBV30 and TRBJ1-1; D call uncertain. The germline CDR1 and CDR2 sequences are GTSNPN and SVGIG (reference sequence). The CDR3 is 12 residues long. Trimming pared 5 bases from V and 1 base from J, leaving 8 bases between. The CDR3 DNA reads TGTGCCTGGGACAATGAGAACACTGAAGCTTTCTTT. As protein: CAWDNENTEAFF. The full variable domain, its missing parts supplied by reference TRBV30 and TRBJ1-1, is SQTIHQWPATLVQPVGSPLSLECTVEGTSNPNLYWYRQAAGRGLQLLFYSVGIGQISSEVPQNLSASRPQDRQFILSSKKLLLSDSGFYLCAWDNENTEAFFGQGTRLTVV.

The chain joins TRBV5-1 to TRBJ1-2; 9 nucleotides match TRBD1. J lost 4 bases, V lost 2 bases, and 3 bases had no gene match. This CDR3 comprises 14 residues. Germline V gene lookup returns CDR1 SGHRS and CDR2 YFSETQ. The CDR3 coding sequence is TGCGCCAGCAGCTTTGACAGGGGGACCTATGGCTACACCTTC. Amino acid sequence: CASSFDRGTYGYTF. Using reference TRBV5-1 and TRBJ1-2 for the parts outside the CDR3, the full variable domain is KAGVTQTPRYLIKTRGQQVTLSCSPISGHRSVSWYQQTPGQGLQFLFEYFSETQRNKGNFPGRFSGRQFSNSRSEMNVSTLELGDSALYLCASSFDRGTYGYTFGSGTRLTVV.

The chain carries TRBV11-3 and TRBJ2-1, with 8 bases matching TRBD2. This CDR3 has 17 residues. The trim removed 5 bases at V and 4 bases at J, leaving 13 bases unmatched. Germline values: CDR1 SGHNT, CDR2 YENEEA. CDR3 in amino acids: CASSRTGLANQYNEQFF. As DNA, the CDR3 is TGTGCCAGCAGCCGAACAGGACTAGCTAACCAGTACAATGAGCAGTTCTTC.

This clone showed up just once. The chain uses TRBV6-1 and TRBJ2-3, with a weak D call TRBD1 (5 bases). With 6 bases removed from V and 2 bases from J, the gap between germline ends came to 12 bases. The CDR3 is 14 amino acids. Looked up from germline, CDR1 is MNHNS and CDR2 is SASEGT. CDR3 coding DNA: TGTGCCAGCAGCCGAAGACAGAACACAGATACGCAGTATTTT. This gives the protein CASSRRQNTDTQYF.